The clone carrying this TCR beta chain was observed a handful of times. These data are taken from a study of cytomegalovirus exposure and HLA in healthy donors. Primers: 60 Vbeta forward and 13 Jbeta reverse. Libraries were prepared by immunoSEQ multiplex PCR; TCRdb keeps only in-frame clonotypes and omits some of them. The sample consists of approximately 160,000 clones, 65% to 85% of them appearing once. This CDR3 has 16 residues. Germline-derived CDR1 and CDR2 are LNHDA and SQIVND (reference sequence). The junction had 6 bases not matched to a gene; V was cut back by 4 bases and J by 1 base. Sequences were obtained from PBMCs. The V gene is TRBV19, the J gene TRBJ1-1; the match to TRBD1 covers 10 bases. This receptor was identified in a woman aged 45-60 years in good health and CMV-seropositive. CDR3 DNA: TGTGCCAGTAGTAGCCGGGACAGGGGCGCGAACACTGAAGCTTTCTTT. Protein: CASSSRDRGANTEAFF.